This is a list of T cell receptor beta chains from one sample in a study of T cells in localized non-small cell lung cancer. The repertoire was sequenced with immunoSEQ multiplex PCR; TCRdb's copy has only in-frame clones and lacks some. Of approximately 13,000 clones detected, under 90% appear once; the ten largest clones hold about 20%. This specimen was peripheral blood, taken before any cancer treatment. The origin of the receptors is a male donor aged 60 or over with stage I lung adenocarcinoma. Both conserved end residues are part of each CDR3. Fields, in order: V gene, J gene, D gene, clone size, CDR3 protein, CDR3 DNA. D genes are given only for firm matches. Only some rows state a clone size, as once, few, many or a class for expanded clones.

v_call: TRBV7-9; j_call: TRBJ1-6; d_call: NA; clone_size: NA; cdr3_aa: CASSLVGRNSPLHF; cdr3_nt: TGTGCCAGCAGCTTAGTGGGCAGGAATTCACCCCTCCACTTT
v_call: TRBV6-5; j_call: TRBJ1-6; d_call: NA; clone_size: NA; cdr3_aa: CASRFQGNDSPLHF; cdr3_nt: TGTGCCAGCAGATTCCAGGGAAACGATTCACCCCTCCACTTT
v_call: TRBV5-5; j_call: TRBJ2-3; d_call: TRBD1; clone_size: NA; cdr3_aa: CASSPTPGQGPTDTQYF; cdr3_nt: TGTGCCAGCAGCCCTACCCCGGGACAGGGTCCCACAGATACGCAGTATTTT
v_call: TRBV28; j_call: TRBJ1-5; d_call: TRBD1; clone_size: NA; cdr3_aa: CASSLGADRGLNQPQHF; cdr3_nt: TGTGCCAGCAGTTTAGGGGCAGACAGGGGGCTTAATCAGCCCCAGCATTTT
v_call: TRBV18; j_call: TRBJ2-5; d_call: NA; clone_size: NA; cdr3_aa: CASSPSGETQYF; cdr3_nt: TGTGCCAGCTCACCAAGCGGAGAGACCCAGTACTTC
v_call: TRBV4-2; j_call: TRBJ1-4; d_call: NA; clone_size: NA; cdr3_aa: CASSQKQSGRATNEKLFF; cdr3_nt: TGTGCCAGCAGCCAGAAACAGTCAGGGCGCGCAACTAATGAAAAACTGTTTTTT
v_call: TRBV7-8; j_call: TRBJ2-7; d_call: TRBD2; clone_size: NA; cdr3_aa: CASSLERGGYEQYF; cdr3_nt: TGTGCCAGCAGCTTAGAGCGGGGGGGATACGAGCAGTACTTC
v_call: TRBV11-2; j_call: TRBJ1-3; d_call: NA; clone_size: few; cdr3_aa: CASSLSQGGNTIYF; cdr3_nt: TGTGCCAGCAGCTTAAGCCAGGGTGGAAACACCATATATTTT
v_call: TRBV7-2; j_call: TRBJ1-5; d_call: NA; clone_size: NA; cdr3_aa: CASSLGQGQNQPQHF; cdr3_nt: TGTGCCAGCAGCTTAGGGCAGGGACAAAATCAGCCCCAGCATTTT
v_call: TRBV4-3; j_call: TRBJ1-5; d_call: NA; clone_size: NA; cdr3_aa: CASSQAGPDSNQPQHF; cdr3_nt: TGCGCCAGCAGCCAAGCGGGACCGGATAGCAATCAGCCCCAGCATTTT
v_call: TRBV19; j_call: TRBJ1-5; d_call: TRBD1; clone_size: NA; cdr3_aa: CASAGGGNQPQHF; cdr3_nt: TGTGCCAGTGCAGGGGGGGGGAATCAGCCCCAGCATTTT
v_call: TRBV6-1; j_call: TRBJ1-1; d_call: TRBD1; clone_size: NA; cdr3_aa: CASGQGRGPNTEAFF; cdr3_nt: TGTGCCAGCGGCCAAGGGAGGGGGCCGAACACTGAAGCTTTCTTT
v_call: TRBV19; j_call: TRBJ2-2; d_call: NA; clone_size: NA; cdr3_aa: CASTPRAGGNTGELFF; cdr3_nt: TGTGCCAGTACCCCGCGGGCAGGCGGAAACACCGGGGAGCTGTTTTTT
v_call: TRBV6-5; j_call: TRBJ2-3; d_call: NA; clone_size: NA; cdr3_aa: CAVRSGLTDTQYF; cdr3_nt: TGTGCCGTCCGATCAGGGCTCACAGATACGCAGTATTTT
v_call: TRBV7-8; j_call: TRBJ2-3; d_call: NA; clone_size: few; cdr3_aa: CASSQGPRQNTDTQYF; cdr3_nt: TGTGCCAGCAGCCAGGGTCCACGGCAGAACACAGATACGCAGTATTTT
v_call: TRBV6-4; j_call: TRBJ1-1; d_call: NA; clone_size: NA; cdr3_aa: CASSERQNTEAFF; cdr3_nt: TGTGCCAGCAGTGAAAGACAGAACACTGAAGCTTTCTTT
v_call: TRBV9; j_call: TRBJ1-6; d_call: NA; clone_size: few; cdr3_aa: CASSPEINSPLHF; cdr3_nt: TGTGCCAGCAGCCCCGAGATTAATTCACCCCTCCACTTT
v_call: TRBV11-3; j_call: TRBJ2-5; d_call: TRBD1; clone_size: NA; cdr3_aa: CASSLELVMDRWSQETQYF; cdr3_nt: TGTGCCAGCAGCTTAGAGCTGGTAATGGACAGGTGGTCCCAAGAGACCCAGTACTTC
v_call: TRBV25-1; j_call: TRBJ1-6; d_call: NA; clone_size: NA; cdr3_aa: CASSVANSPLHF; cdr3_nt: TGTGCCAGCAGTGTGGCGAATTCACCCCTCCACTTT
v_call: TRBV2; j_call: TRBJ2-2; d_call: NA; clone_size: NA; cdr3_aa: CASRPTHTGELFF; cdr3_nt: TGTGCCAGCAGACCTACACATACCGGGGAGCTGTTTTTT
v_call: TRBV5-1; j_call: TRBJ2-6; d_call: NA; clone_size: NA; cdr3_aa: CASSLYEISGANVLTF; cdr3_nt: TGCGCCAGCAGCTTGTACGAAATCTCTGGGGCCAACGTCCTGACTTTC
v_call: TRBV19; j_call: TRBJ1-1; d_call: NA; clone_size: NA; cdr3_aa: CASIRGPGPGAEAFF; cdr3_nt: TGTGCCAGTATTAGAGGTCCAGGGCCAGGCGCTGAAGCTTTCTTT
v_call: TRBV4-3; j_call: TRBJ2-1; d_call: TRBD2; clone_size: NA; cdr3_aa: CASSQALLADSYNEQFF; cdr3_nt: TGCGCCAGCAGCCAAGCCCTTCTAGCGGACTCCTACAATGAGCAGTTCTTC
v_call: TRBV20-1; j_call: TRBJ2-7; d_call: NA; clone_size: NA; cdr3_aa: CSARQHYEQYF; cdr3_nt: TGCAGTGCTAGACAGCACTACGAGCAGTACTTC
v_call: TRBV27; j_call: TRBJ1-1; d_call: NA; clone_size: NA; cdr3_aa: CASSGGTGWGTEAFF; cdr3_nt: TGTGCCAGCAGTGGGGGGACGGGTTGGGGCACTGAAGCTTTCTTT
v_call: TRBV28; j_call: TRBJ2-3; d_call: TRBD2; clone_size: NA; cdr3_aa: CASSLTSGGVLTQYF; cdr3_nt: TGTGCCAGCAGTTTAACTAGCGGGGGGGTCCTTACGCAGTATTTT
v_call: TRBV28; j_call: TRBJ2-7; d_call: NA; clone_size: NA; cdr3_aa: CASSFRGSYEQYF; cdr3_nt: TGTGCCAGCAGTTTCAGGGGCTCCTACGAGCAGTACTTC
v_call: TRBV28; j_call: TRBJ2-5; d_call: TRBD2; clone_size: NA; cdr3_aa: CASLDSGTLQETQYF; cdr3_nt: TGTGCCAGCCTTGATAGCGGGACACTACAAGAGACCCAGTACTTC
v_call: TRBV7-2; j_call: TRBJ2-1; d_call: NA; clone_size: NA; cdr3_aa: CASSLKDSSYNEQFF; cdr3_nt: TGTGCCAGCAGCTTAAAGGATAGCTCCTACAATGAGCAGTTCTTC
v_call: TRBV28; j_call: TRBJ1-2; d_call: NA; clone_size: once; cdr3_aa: CASSDHYGYTF; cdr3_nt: TGTGCCAGCAGTGACCACTATGGCTACACCTTC
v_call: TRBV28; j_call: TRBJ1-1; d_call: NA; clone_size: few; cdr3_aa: CASIREMNTEAFF; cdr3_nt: TGTGCCAGCATTCGGGAAATGAACACTGAAGCTTTCTTT
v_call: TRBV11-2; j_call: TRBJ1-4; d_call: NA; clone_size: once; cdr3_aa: CASSVGRIATNEKLFF; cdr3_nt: TGTGCCAGCAGCGTAGGAAGAATTGCAACTAATGAAAAACTGTTTTTT
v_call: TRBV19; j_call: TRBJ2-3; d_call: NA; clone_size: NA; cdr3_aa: CASNRGAVDTQYF; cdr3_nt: TGTGCCAGTAATCGGGGGGCCGTAGATACGCAGTATTTT
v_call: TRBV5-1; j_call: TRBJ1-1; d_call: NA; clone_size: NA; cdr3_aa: CASSDLRRGENTEAFF; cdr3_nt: TGCGCCAGCAGCGATTTACGGCGGGGCGAGAACACTGAAGCTTTCTTT
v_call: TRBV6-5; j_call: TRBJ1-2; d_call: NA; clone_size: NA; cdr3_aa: CASSYDSRGGYTF; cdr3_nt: TGTGCCAGCAGTTACGATTCCCGCGGGGGCTACACCTTC
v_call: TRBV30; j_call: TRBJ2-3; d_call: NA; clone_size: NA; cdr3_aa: CAWSVVGASTDTQYF; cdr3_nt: TGTGCCTGGAGTGTAGTGGGGGCCAGCACAGATACGCAGTATTTT
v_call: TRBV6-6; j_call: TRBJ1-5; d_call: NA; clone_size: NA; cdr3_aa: CASSPRTVNQPQHF; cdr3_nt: TGTGCCAGCAGTCCACGGACAGTTAATCAGCCCCAGCATTTT
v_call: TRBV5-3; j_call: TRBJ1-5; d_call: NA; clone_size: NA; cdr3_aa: CARSLNNQPQHF; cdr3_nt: TGTGCCAGAAGCTTAAATAATCAGCCCCAGCATTTT
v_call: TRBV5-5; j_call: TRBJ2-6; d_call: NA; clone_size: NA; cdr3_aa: CASSLLGAGGANVLTF; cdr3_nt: TGTGCCAGCAGCTTGCTGGGGGCGGGTGGGGCCAACGTCCTGACTTTC
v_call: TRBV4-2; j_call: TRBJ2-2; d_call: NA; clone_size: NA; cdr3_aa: CASSQEVAATGELFF; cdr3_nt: TGTGCCAGCAGCCAAGAAGTAGCAGCGACCGGGGAGCTGTTTTTT
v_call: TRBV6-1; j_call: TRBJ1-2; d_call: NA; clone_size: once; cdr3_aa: CASSEARQSLGNDGYTF; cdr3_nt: TGTGCCAGCAGTGAAGCGCGACAGAGCCTGGGTAACGATGGCTACACCTTC
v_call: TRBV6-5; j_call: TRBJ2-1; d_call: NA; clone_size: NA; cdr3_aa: CASSYDLISYNEQFF; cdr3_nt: TGTGCCAGCAGTTACGACCTAATCTCCTACAATGAGCAGTTCTTC
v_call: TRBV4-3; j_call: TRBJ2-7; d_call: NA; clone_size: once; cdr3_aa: CASSQAPGEIYEQYF; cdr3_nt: TGCGCCAGCAGCCAAGCACCGGGGGAGATCTACGAGCAGTACTTC
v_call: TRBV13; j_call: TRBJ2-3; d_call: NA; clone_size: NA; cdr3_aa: CASSLIQGQNTQYF; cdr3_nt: TGTGCCAGCAGCTTAATTCAGGGGCAAAATACGCAGTATTTT
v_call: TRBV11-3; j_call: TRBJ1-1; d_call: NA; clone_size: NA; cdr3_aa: CASSLDGSNTEAFF; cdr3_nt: TGTGCCAGCAGCTTAGACGGCAGCAACACTGAAGCTTTCTTT
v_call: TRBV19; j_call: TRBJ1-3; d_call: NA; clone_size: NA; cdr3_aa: CASRRVPGNTIYF; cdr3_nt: TGTGCCAGCCGACGTGTTCCTGGAAACACCATATATTTT
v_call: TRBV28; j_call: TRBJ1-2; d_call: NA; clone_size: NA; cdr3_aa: CASSSGGYTF; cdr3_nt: TGTGCCAGCAGTTCGGGCGGCTACACCTTC
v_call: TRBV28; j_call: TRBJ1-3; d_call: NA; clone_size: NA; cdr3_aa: CASSTTGTHSGNTIYF; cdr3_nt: TGTGCCAGCAGTACGACCGGGACCCACTCTGGAAACACCATATATTTT